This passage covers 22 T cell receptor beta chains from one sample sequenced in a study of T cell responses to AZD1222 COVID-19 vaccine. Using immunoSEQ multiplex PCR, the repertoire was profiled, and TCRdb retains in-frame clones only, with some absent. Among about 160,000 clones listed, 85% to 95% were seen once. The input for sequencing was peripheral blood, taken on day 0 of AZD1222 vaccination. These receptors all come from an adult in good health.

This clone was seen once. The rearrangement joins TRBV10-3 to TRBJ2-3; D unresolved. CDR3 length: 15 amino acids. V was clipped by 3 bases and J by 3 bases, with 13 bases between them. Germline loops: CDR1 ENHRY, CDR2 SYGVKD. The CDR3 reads CAISDLNPRTDTQYF. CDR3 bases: TGTGCCATCAGTGACCTCAACCCACGAACAGATACGCAGTATTTT.

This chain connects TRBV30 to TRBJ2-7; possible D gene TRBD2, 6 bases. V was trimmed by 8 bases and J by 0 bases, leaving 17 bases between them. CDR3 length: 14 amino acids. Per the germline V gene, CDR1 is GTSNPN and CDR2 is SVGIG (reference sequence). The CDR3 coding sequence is TGTGCCCGGGGGAGAGTCGGCAGCTCCTACGAGCAGTACTTC. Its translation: CARGRVGSSYEQYF.

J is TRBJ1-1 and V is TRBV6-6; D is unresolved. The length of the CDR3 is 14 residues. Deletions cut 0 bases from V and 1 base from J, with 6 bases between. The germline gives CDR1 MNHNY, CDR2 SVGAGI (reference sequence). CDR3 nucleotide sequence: TGTGCCAGCAGTTACTCGTTGACGAACACTGAAGCTTTCTTT. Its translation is CASSYSLTNTEAFF.

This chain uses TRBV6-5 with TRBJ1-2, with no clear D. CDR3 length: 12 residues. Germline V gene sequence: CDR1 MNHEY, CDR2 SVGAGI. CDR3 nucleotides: TGTGCTTACCTGAACCCGTACTATGGCTACACCTTC. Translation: CAYLNPYYGYTF.

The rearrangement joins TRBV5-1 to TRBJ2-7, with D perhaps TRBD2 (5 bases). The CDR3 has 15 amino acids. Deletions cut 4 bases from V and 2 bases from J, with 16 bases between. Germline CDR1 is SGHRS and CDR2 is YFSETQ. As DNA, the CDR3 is TGCGCCAGCAGCCGACACCGGGAAGATACCTACGAGCAGTACTTC. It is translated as CASSRHREDTYEQYF.

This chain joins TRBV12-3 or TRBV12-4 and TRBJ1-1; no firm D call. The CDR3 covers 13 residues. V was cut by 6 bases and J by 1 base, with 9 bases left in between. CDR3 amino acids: CASRRQENTEAFF. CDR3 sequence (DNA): TGTGCCAGCAGACGTCAGGAGAACACTGAAGCTTTCTTT.

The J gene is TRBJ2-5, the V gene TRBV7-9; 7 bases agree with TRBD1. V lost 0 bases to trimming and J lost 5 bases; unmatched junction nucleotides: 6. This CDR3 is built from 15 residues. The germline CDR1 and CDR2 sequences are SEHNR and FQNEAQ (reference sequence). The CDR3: CASSLAIGTEETQYF. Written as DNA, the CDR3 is TGTGCCAGCAGCTTAGCGATTGGGACAGAGGAGACCCAGTACTTC.

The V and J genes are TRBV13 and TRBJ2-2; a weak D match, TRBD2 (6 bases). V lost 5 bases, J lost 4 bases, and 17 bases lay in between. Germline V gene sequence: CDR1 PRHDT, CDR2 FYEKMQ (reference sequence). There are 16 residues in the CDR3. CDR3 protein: CASSPVSGLRTGELFF. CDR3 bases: TGTGCCAGCAGCCCGGTTTCGGGACTGCGCACCGGGGAGCTGTTTTTT.

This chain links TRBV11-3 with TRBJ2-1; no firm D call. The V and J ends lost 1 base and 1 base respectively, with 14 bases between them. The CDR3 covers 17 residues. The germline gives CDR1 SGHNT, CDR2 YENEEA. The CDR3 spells CASSLGTTHLSYNEQFF. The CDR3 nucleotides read TGTGCCAGCAGCTTAGGCACAACCCATCTTTCCTACAATGAGCAGTTCTTC.

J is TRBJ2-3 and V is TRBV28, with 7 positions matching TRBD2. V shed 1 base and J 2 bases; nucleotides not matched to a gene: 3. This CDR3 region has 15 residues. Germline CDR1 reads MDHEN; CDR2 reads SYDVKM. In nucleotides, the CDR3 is TGTGCCAGCAGTTTATCGGGGACTATCACAGATACGCAGTATTTT. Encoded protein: CASSLSGTITDTQYF.

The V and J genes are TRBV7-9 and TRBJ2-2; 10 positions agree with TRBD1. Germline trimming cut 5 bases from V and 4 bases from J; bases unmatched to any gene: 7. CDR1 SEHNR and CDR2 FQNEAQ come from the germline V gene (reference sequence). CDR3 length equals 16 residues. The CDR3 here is CASSPRDRGFTGELFF. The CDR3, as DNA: TGTGCCAGCAGCCCTAGGGACAGGGGTTTCACCGGGGAGCTGTTTTTT.

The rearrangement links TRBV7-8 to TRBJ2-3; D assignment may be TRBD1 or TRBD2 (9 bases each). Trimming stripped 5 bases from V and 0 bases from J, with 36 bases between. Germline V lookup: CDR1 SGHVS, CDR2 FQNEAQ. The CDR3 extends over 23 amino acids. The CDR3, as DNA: TGTGCCAGCAGCCCCGAAGGACAGGGGCGACGATTTAGCGGGGGCTTTAGCACAGATACGCAGTATTTT. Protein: CASSPEGQGRRFSGGFSTDTQYF.

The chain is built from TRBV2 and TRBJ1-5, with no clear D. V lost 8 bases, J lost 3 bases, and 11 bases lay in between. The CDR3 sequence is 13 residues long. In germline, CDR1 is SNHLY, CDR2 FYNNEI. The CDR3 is CASHAETNQPQHF. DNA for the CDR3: TGTGCCAGCCACGCGGAGACCAATCAGCCCCAGCATTTT.

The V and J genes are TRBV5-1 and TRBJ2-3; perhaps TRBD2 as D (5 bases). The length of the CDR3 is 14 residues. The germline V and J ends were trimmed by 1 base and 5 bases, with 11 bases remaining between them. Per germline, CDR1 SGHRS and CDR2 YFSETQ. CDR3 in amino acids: CASSLISDGDTQYF. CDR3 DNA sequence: TGCGCCAGCAGCTTGATTAGCGACGGAGATACGCAGTATTTT.

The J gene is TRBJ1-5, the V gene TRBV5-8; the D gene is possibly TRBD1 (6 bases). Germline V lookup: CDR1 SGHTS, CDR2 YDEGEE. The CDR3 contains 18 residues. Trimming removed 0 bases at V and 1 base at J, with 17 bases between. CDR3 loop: CASSLGQDTLSSNQPQHF. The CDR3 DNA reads TGTGCCAGCAGCTTGGGACAGGATACCCTATCCAGCAATCAGCCCCAGCATTTT.

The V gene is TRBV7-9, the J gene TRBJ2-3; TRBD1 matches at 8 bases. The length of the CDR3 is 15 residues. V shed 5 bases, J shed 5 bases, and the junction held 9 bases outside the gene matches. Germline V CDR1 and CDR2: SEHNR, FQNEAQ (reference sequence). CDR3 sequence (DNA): TGTGCCAGCAGCCCCCCCCAGGGGGCTTTAGATACGCAGTATTTT. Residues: CASSPPQGALDTQYF.

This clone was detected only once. This chain's CDR3 is CASSPRPDRRSPLHF. The CDR3 DNA follows: TGTGCCAGCAGCCCACGCCCGGACAGGAGATCACCCCTCCACTTT. The chain has TRBV3-1 (or the pseudogene TRBV3-2) and TRBJ1-6, with TRBD1 matching over 7 bases. J gave up 10 bases and V 4 bases, and 10 bases lay outside the gene matches. The length of the CDR3 is 15 residues. Germline assignment: CDR1 LGHDT and CDR2 YNNKEL (reference sequence).

This CDR3 is CASSYSGMPQHF. CDR3 coding DNA: TGTGCCAGCAGTTACTCAGGGATGCCCCAGCATTTT. This chain uses TRBV6-2 or TRBV6-3 with TRBJ1-5, with no clear D. The CDR3 sequence is 12 residues long. V lost 0 bases, J lost 9 bases, and 6 bases lay in between. Germline V gene sequence: CDR1 MNHEY, CDR2 SVGEGT.

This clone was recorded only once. Here the CDR3 reads CASSFGQNTEAFF. The CDR3 DNA sequence: TGTGCCAGTAGTTTCGGACAGAACACTGAAGCTTTCTTT. The chain has TRBV19 and TRBJ1-1; tentatively, D is TRBD1 (5 bases). Per the germline V gene, CDR1 is LNHDA and CDR2 is SQIVND (reference sequence). This CDR3 is built from 13 residues. The ends were cut back, 5 bases at V and 1 base at J, with 8 bases in the middle.

This chain's CDR3 is CASSAGQPQHF. The CDR3 DNA reads TGTGCCAGTAGTGCAGGTCAGCCCCAGCATTTT. The rearrangement links TRBV19 to TRBJ1-5; D remains ambiguous. Germline V gene data show CDR1 as LNHDA and CDR2 as SQIVND (reference sequence). V dropped 5 bases and J dropped 6 bases, with 5 bases sitting between them. There are 11 residues in the CDR3. The variable domain in full, completed from reference TRBV19 and TRBJ1-5, reads DGGITQSPKYLFRKEGQNVTLSCEQNLNHDAMYWYRQDPGQGLRLIYYSQIVNDFQKGDIAEGYSVSREKKESFPLTVTSAQKNPTAFYLCASSAGQPQHFGDGTRLSIL.

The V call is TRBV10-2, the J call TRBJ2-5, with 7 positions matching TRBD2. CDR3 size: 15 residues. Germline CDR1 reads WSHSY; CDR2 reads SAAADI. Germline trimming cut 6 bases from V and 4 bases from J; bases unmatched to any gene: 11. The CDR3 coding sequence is TGCGCCAGCAGGGCCGAGCGGGGTCAAGGAGAGACCCAGTACTTC. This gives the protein CASRAERGQGETQYF.

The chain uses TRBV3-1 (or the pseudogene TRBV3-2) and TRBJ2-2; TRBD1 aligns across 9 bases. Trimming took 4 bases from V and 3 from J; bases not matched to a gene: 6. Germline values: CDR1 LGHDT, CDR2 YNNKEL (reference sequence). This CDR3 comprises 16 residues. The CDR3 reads CASSRSRDRDTGELFF. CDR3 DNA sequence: TGTGCCAGCAGCCGATCCCGGGACAGGGACACCGGGGAGCTGTTTTTT.